A selection of T cell receptor beta chains follows, all from one sample in a study of Ad26.COV2.S vaccination and SARS-CoV-2 variants. Profiled with immunoSEQ multiplex PCR; TCRdb holds only in-frame clones, not every one. The table includes hundreds of thousands of clones, about 89% detected once. The sequencing used peripheral blood, collected in a trial of Ad26.COV2.S vaccine versus placebo. The receptors stem from a person aged 18-65 years who received the Ad26.COV2.S COVID-19 vaccine or a placebo. CDR3s include the opening cysteine and the closing phenylalanine or tryptophan. The D gene is left open where the match is weak. Clone size is shown for a subset of rows, as once, few, many or a class of expanded clone.

CDR3aa: CASSSPRGPRTDTQYF
CDR3nt: TGTGCCAGCAGCTCTCCACGGGGCCCCCGCACAGATACGCAGTATTTT
abundance: NA
j_gene: TRBJ2-3
d_gene: NA
v_gene: TRBV7-8

CDR3aa: CASSRGGKETQYF
CDR3nt: TGTGCCAGTAGTAGGGGAGGGAAAGAGACCCAGTACTTC
abundance: NA
j_gene: TRBJ2-5
d_gene: TRBD2
v_gene: TRBV19

CDR3aa: CASSILTTSTGADTQYF
CDR3nt: TGTGCCAGTAGTATCCTCACAACTTCGACAGGGGCAGATACGCAGTATTTT
abundance: NA
j_gene: TRBJ2-3
d_gene: TRBD1
v_gene: TRBV19

CDR3aa: CASSQGASGMGAHYEQYF
CDR3nt: TGTGCCAGCAGCCAAGGTGCTAGCGGGATGGGAGCGCATTACGAGCAGTACTTC
abundance: NA
j_gene: TRBJ2-7
d_gene: TRBD2
v_gene: TRBV3-1/TRBV3-2

CDR3aa: CASSVDSFSGNTIYF
CDR3nt: TGTGCCAGCAGCGTAGACAGTTTCTCTGGAAACACCATATATTTT
abundance: NA
j_gene: TRBJ1-3
d_gene: NA
v_gene: TRBV9

CDR3aa: CAISERVGQGKVEQFF
CDR3nt: TGTGCCATCAGTGAGAGGGTGGGGCAAGGAAAAGTTGAGCAGTTCTTC
abundance: once
j_gene: TRBJ2-1
d_gene: NA
v_gene: TRBV10-3

CDR3aa: CASSQNRGNQPQHF
CDR3nt: TGTGCCAGCAGCCAGAATAGGGGAAATCAGCCCCAGCATTTT
abundance: NA
j_gene: TRBJ1-5
d_gene: NA
v_gene: TRBV3-1/TRBV3-2

CDR3aa: CAWSLKGGQADNEKLFF
CDR3nt: TGTGCCTGGAGTCTTAAGGGGGGACAGGCGGATAATGAAAAACTGTTTTTT
abundance: NA
j_gene: TRBJ1-4
d_gene: TRBD1
v_gene: TRBV30

CDR3aa: CASSLHTGNYGYTF
CDR3nt: TGTGCCAGCAGTCTCCACACAGGGAACTATGGCTACACCTTC
abundance: NA
j_gene: TRBJ1-2
d_gene: NA
v_gene: TRBV2

CDR3aa: CASSLQGSGNTIYF
CDR3nt: TGCGCCAGCAGCTTGCAAGGGTCTGGAAACACCATATATTTT
abundance: NA
j_gene: TRBJ1-3
d_gene: NA
v_gene: TRBV5-1

CDR3aa: CASTTARGYEQYF
CDR3nt: TGTGCCAGCACGACCGCCAGGGGCTACGAGCAGTACTTC
abundance: NA
j_gene: TRBJ2-7
d_gene: NA
v_gene: TRBV2

CDR3aa: CASSPGEGLEQYF
CDR3nt: TGTGCCAGCAGTCCCGGAGAGGGGCTCGAGCAGTACTTC
abundance: NA
j_gene: TRBJ2-7
d_gene: NA
v_gene: TRBV12-3/TRBV12-4

CDR3aa: CASSHDDTYEQYF
CDR3nt: TGCGCCAGCAGCCATGACGACACCTACGAGCAGTACTTC
abundance: NA
j_gene: TRBJ2-7
d_gene: NA
v_gene: TRBV4-1

CDR3aa: CASSPGTGGNQPQHF
CDR3nt: TGTGCCAGCAGCCCCGGGACAGGGGGCAATCAGCCCCAGCATTTT
abundance: NA
j_gene: TRBJ1-5
d_gene: TRBD1
v_gene: TRBV6-5

CDR3aa: CASRQREGTEAFF
CDR3nt: TGTGCCAGCAGGCAAAGGGAAGGGACTGAAGCTTTCTTT
abundance: NA
j_gene: TRBJ1-1
d_gene: NA
v_gene: TRBV12-3/TRBV12-4

CDR3aa: CASSLSKNTGELFF
CDR3nt: TGTGCCAGCAGCTTATCCAAGAACACCGGGGAGCTGTTTTTT
abundance: NA
j_gene: TRBJ2-2
d_gene: NA
v_gene: TRBV7-2

CDR3aa: CASSSRQGANEQFF
CDR3nt: TGTGCCAGCAGCTCTCGACAGGGGGCAAATGAGCAGTTCTTC
abundance: NA
j_gene: TRBJ2-1
d_gene: TRBD1
v_gene: TRBV5-4

CDR3aa: CASSLGRTGVNYGYTF
CDR3nt: TGTGCCAGCAGCCTCGGACGGACAGGCGTTAACTATGGCTACACCTTC
abundance: NA
j_gene: TRBJ1-2
d_gene: TRBD1
v_gene: TRBV27

CDR3aa: CASRYRVTQPQHF
CDR3nt: TGTGCCAGCAGATACAGGGTAACACAGCCCCAGCATTTT
abundance: NA
j_gene: TRBJ1-5
d_gene: NA
v_gene: TRBV2

CDR3aa: CASATGGIRFRNTEAFF
CDR3nt: TGTGCCAGCGCGACAGGGGGCATACGGTTTAGGAACACTGAAGCTTTCTTT
abundance: few
j_gene: TRBJ1-1
d_gene: TRBD1
v_gene: TRBV11-2

CDR3aa: CASSSGLAGVYEQYF
CDR3nt: TGTGCCAGCAGCTCGGGACTAGCGGGAGTATACGAGCAGTACTTC
abundance: NA
j_gene: TRBJ2-7
d_gene: TRBD2
v_gene: TRBV5-4

CDR3aa: CASSSAGGENYGYTF
CDR3nt: TGTGCCAGCAGTTCGGCAGGGGGAGAAAACTATGGCTACACCTTC
abundance: once
j_gene: TRBJ1-2
d_gene: TRBD1
v_gene: TRBV6-2/TRBV6-3

CDR3aa: CARSQAHGGNYGYTF
CDR3nt: TGTGCCAGAAGCCAAGCGCATGGGGGCAACTATGGCTACACCTTC
abundance: NA
j_gene: TRBJ1-2
d_gene: NA
v_gene: TRBV7-5

CDR3aa: CASSARLAWTDTQYF
CDR3nt: TGTGCCAGCAGCGCCCGACTAGCTTGGACAGATACGCAGTATTTT
abundance: NA
j_gene: TRBJ2-3
d_gene: TRBD2
v_gene: TRBV7-9

CDR3aa: CASSRDTEYYGYTF
CDR3nt: TGTGCCAGCAGTCGGGACACGGAATACTATGGCTACACCTTC
abundance: NA
j_gene: TRBJ1-2
d_gene: NA
v_gene: TRBV6-5

CDR3aa: CASSPPGNYGYTF
CDR3nt: TGTGCCAGCAGCCCGCCAGGGAACTATGGCTACACCTTC
abundance: NA
j_gene: TRBJ1-2
d_gene: NA
v_gene: TRBV6-5

CDR3aa: CASSLGRRDGPRTEAFF
CDR3nt: TGTGCCAGCAGTCTGGGGAGGAGGGACGGGCCCCGTACCGAAGCTTTCTTT
abundance: NA
j_gene: TRBJ1-1
d_gene: NA
v_gene: TRBV28

CDR3aa: CASSVAGGRNNEQFF
CDR3nt: TGTGCCAGCAGCGTAGCTGGCGGGAGGAACAATGAGCAGTTCTTC
abundance: NA
j_gene: TRBJ2-1
d_gene: TRBD2
v_gene: TRBV9

CDR3aa: CASSQDLPGGSGNTIYF
CDR3nt: TGTGCCAGCAGCCAAGATTTACCAGGGGGATCAGGAAACACCATATATTTT
abundance: few
j_gene: TRBJ1-3
d_gene: TRBD1
v_gene: TRBV4-2

CDR3aa: CASSLQGAEKLFF
CDR3nt: TGTGCCAGCAGTTTGCAGGGTGCTGAAAAACTGTTTTTT
abundance: NA
j_gene: TRBJ1-4
d_gene: NA
v_gene: TRBV12-3/TRBV12-4

CDR3aa: CATSRADRGRLGNVLTF
CDR3nt: TGTGCCACCAGCAGAGCGGACAGGGGGCGCTTAGGCAACGTCCTGACTTTC
abundance: NA
j_gene: TRBJ2-6
d_gene: TRBD1
v_gene: TRBV15

CDR3aa: CSASVGSGGGTQYF
CDR3nt: TGCAGTGCTAGTGTGGGTAGCGGGGGTGGTACGCAGTATTTT
abundance: NA
j_gene: TRBJ2-3
d_gene: TRBD2
v_gene: TRBV20-1

CDR3aa: CASTRGRYEQYF
CDR3nt: TGTGCCAGCACACGGGGCAGATACGAGCAGTACTTC
abundance: once
j_gene: TRBJ2-7
d_gene: NA
v_gene: TRBV28

CDR3aa: CASSFSQGSEQYF
CDR3nt: TGTGCCAGCAGTTTTTCTCAGGGTTCCGAGCAGTACTTC
abundance: NA
j_gene: TRBJ2-7
d_gene: NA
v_gene: TRBV27

CDR3aa: CATSPQGTSGTRSNTGELFF
CDR3nt: TGTGCCACCAGCCCTCAGGGGACTAGCGGGACAAGATCGAACACCGGGGAGCTGTTTTTT
abundance: once
j_gene: TRBJ2-2
d_gene: TRBD2
v_gene: TRBV15

CDR3aa: CASSHRDGTYEQYF
CDR3nt: TGCGCCAGCAGCCACCGGGACGGAACCTACGAGCAGTACTTC
abundance: NA
j_gene: TRBJ2-7
d_gene: NA
v_gene: TRBV4-1

CDR3aa: CASSSLGGTTGNTIYF
CDR3nt: TGCGCCAGCAGCTCCCTAGGAGGGACTACGGGAAACACCATATATTTT
abundance: NA
j_gene: TRBJ1-3
d_gene: NA
v_gene: TRBV5-1

CDR3aa: CASSPGTGNTEAFF
CDR3nt: TGCGCCAGCAGCCCCGGGACGGGGAACACTGAAGCTTTCTTT
abundance: NA
j_gene: TRBJ1-1
d_gene: NA
v_gene: TRBV5-1

CDR3aa: CASSLGVLYEQYF
CDR3nt: TGTGCCAGCAGCTTAGGGGTTCTCTACGAGCAGTACTTC
abundance: NA
j_gene: TRBJ2-7
d_gene: NA
v_gene: TRBV7-2

CDR3aa: CASSGGLAAYNEQFF
CDR3nt: TGTGCCAGCAGCGGCGGACTAGCGGCCTACAATGAGCAGTTCTTC
abundance: NA
j_gene: TRBJ2-1
d_gene: TRBD2
v_gene: TRBV5-4

CDR3aa: CASSQDLITFRALHF
CDR3nt: TGCGCCAGCAGCCAAGACCTGATAACGTTCAGGGCCCTCCACTTT
abundance: NA
j_gene: TRBJ1-6
d_gene: NA
v_gene: TRBV4-3